These 30 T cell receptor beta chains were sequenced from one sample in a study of control samples from healthy donors and cancer patients. TCRdb's table, derived via immunoSEQ multiplex PCR, lists solely in-frame clones and lacks some. The profile shows almost 95,000 clones, over 75% of them singletons. Sequencing was performed on blood. These receptors were taken from a woman between 18 and 30 years old in good health.

This chain joins TRBV7-9 and TRBJ2-3; D gene uncertain. The CDR3 is made up of 14 amino acids. Per the germline V gene, CDR1 is SEHNR and CDR2 is FQNEAQ (reference sequence). V lost 0 bases and J 1 base, leaving 5 bases between the germline ends. As DNA, the CDR3 is TGTGCCAGCAGCTTAGCGGGCGGCACAGATACGCAGTATTTT. Amino acids: CASSLAGGTDTQYF.

The chain has TRBV19 and TRBJ1-6; 10 nucleotides match TRBD1. Trimming took 6 bases from V and 9 from J; bases not matched to a gene: 5. The CDR3 has 14 amino acids. Looked up from germline, CDR1 is LNHDA and CDR2 is SQIVND (reference sequence). This CDR3 reads CASRRDRGSSPLHF. The CDR3 bases are TGTGCCAGTAGGCGGGACAGGGGAAGTTCACCCCTCCACTTT.

The chain links TRBV6-7 to TRBJ1-2; 8 positions agree with TRBD1. TRBV6-7 is known as an ORF, though its function is uncertain. V was clipped by 6 bases and J by 6 bases; unmatched bases: 12. The CDR3 covers 15 residues. The CDR3 coding sequence is TGTGCCAGCAGGGGCCACCGGGACAGGCTCCATGGCTACACCTTC. Encoded protein: CASRGHRDRLHGYTF.

The CDR3 here is CASSGPGLADTQYF. The CDR3, as DNA: TGTGCCAGCAGCGGACCGGGCTTGGCAGATACGCAGTATTTT. The chain links TRBV9 to TRBJ2-3; D is uncertain. CDR1 is SGDLS and CDR2 is YYNGEE in the germline V gene. The germline V and J ends were trimmed by 3 bases and 4 bases, with 12 bases remaining between them. The CDR3 consists of 14 residues.

CDR3 residues: CASSLLGGQGEAFF. Written as DNA, the CDR3 is TGCGCCAGCAGCTTGTTGGGGGGACAGGGTGAAGCTTTCTTT. This chain links TRBV5-1 with TRBJ1-1, with TRBD1 matching over 9 bases. Germline-derived CDR1 and CDR2 are SGHRS and YFSETQ. Losses at the gene ends were 1 base for V and 7 bases for J; bases not matched to a gene: 5. The length of the CDR3 is 14 residues.

This clone occurred once. This rearrangement joins TRBV12-5 to TRBJ1-1; TRBD1 agrees at 8 bases. V shed 7 bases, J shed 0 bases, and the junction held 7 bases outside the gene matches. Germline CDR1 reads LGHNT; CDR2 reads FRNRAP. This CDR3 comprises 15 residues. CDR3 amino acids: CASAIFRGLNTEAFF. CDR3 nucleotides: TGTGCTAGTGCCATTTTCAGGGGGCTGAACACTGAAGCTTTCTTT.

CDR3 sequence: CASSMGWSSGYTF. In DNA form, the CDR3 reads TGTGCCAGTAGTATGGGTTGGTCAAGTGGCTACACCTTC. This chain links TRBV19 with TRBJ1-2; D unclear. Trimming took 3 bases from V and 7 from J, leaving 12 bases between them. The CDR3 sequence is 13 residues long. Germline loops: CDR1 LNHDA, CDR2 SQIVND (reference sequence).

The rearrangement links TRBV4-1 to TRBJ2-4, with 8 bases fitting TRBD1. The trim removed 0 bases at V and 10 bases at J, leaving 14 bases unmatched. CDR3 size: 17 residues. CDR1 MGHRA and CDR2 YSYEKL come from the germline V gene. The CDR3 DNA follows: TGCGCCAGCAGCCAAGAGTTAGGGACAGGCCTCGGAGGGATTCAGTACTTC. It specifies CASSQELGTGLGGIQYF.

The chain carries TRBV6-2 or TRBV6-3 and TRBJ1-6; D ambiguous. The CDR3 totals 12 residues. Germline lookup yields CDR1 MNHEY and CDR2 SVGEGT. V lost 4 bases and J 14 bases, leaving 12 bases between the germline ends. Here the CDR3 DNA reads TGTGCCAGCAGTTTCACCACAGTTTCCCTCCACTTT. Translated: CASSFTTVSLHF.

The table lists this clone with a count of one. The J gene is TRBJ2-1, the V gene TRBV25-1; maybe TRBD2 (6 bases). Germline loops: CDR1 MGHDK, CDR2 SYGVNS. With 5 bases removed from V and 5 bases from J, the gap between germline ends came to 19 bases. The length of the CDR3 is 16 residues. This CDR3 reads CASSIAVQIKNNEQFF. In nucleotides, the CDR3 is TGTGCCAGCAGTATAGCGGTCCAGATCAAAAACAATGAGCAGTTCTTC.

V is TRBV5-1 and J is TRBJ1-2; the D gene is possibly TRBD1 (6 bases). Germline CDR1 SGHRS, CDR2 YFSETQ. The CDR3 spans 14 residues. The V and J ends lost 0 bases and 5 bases respectively, with 11 bases between them. As DNA, the CDR3 is TGCGCCAGCAGCTTGGATCCGGGGGCATATGGCTACACCTTC. It encodes CASSLDPGAYGYTF.

The J gene is TRBJ2-7, the V gene TRBV5-1; D gene uncertain. The ends were cut back, 4 bases at V and 7 bases at J, with 12 bases in the middle. This CDR3 has 12 amino acids. The germline CDR1 and CDR2 sequences are SGHRS and YFSETQ. The DNA of the CDR3 is TGCGCCAGCAGCCTCGTCCTGGGGGAGCAGTACTTC. Its protein product is CASSLVLGEQYF.

V and J are TRBV5-6 and TRBJ2-3, with 10 bases identical to TRBD2. In germline, CDR1 is SGHDT, CDR2 YYEEEE. The V segment lost 5 bases and the J segment 7 bases; nucleotides outside the gene matches: 10. The CDR3 runs 15 residues. This chain's CDR3 is CASSFERGGQHTQYF. CDR3 coding DNA: TGTGCCAGCAGTTTTGAGCGGGGGGGCCAACATACGCAGTATTTT.

The CDR3 is CASSVAGTPHQPQHF. CDR3 DNA sequence: TGTGCCAGCAGCGTAGCGGGAACCCCCCATCAGCCCCAGCATTTT. This chain joins TRBV9 and TRBJ1-5; D is unclear. V lost 0 bases, J lost 5 bases, and 12 bases lay in between. The CDR3 extends over 15 amino acids. Germline-derived CDR1 and CDR2 are SGDLS and YYNGEE.

This chain connects TRBV5-6 to TRBJ1-5; D uncertain. CDR3 length equals 16 residues. From germline, CDR1 is SGHDT and CDR2 YYEEEE. Trimming left V 0 bases short and J 4 bases short, with 14 bases between. CDR3 DNA: TGTGCCAGCAGCTTGGCCGGAGGGAATGGAAATCAGCCCCAGCATTTT. Translated: CASSLAGGNGNQPQHF.

This chain connects TRBV7-8 to TRBJ1-2; TRBD1 is a possible D gene (5 bases). With 1 base removed from V and 4 bases from J, the gap between germline ends came to 10 bases. CDR1 is SGHVS and CDR2 is FQNEAQ in the germline V gene. This CDR3 spans 14 amino acids. The CDR3, as DNA: TGTGCCAGCAGCTTAGGACAACAGGCCTATGGCTACACCTTC. This codes for CASSLGQQAYGYTF.

V is TRBV12-3 or TRBV12-4 and J is TRBJ2-2; D is unclear. Trimming stripped 3 bases from V and 5 bases from J, with 7 bases between. The CDR3 totals 13 residues. This chain's CDR3 is CASSFLGTGELFF. The CDR3 bases are TGTGCCAGCAGTTTTTTGGGTACCGGGGAGCTGTTTTTT.

The chain uses TRBV7-8 and TRBJ2-7; 7 nucleotides agree with TRBD1. The CDR3 contains 16 residues. Germline V gene sequence: CDR1 SGHVS, CDR2 FQNEAQ. V dropped 2 bases and J dropped 0; count of bases not matched to a gene: 7. CDR3 residues: CASSLTGVGSSYEQYF. The CDR3 DNA sequence: TGTGCCAGCAGCTTAACAGGGGTAGGGAGCTCCTACGAGCAGTACTTC.

V usage is TRBV3-1 (or the pseudogene TRBV3-2) and J usage is TRBJ2-1, with 10 nucleotides matching TRBD1. This CDR3 is built from 15 residues. CDR1 LGHDT and CDR2 YNNKEL come from the germline V gene (reference sequence). The trim removed 4 bases at V and 5 bases at J, leaving 5 bases unmatched. The CDR3 loop is CASSRDRGRDNEQFF. The CDR3 bases are TGTGCCAGCAGCCGGGACAGGGGACGCGACAATGAGCAGTTCTTC.

The rearrangement uses TRBV14 and TRBJ1-2; D not resolved. The CDR3 has 14 amino acids. From germline, CDR1 is SGHDN and CDR2 FVKESK. V was pared by 1 base and J by 5 bases, with 11 bases between. CDR3 residues: CASSQVNSLYGYTF. The CDR3, as DNA: TGTGCCAGCAGCCAAGTTAATTCCCTGTATGGCTACACCTTC.

The chain employs TRBV5-1 and TRBJ1-6; TRBD1 agrees at 9 bases. Germline V gives CDR1 SGHRS, CDR2 YFSETQ. Unmatched junction bases numbered 4, after V lost 1 base and J lost 8 bases. CDR3 length: 15 amino acids. The CDR3 sequence is CASSLQGQGDSPLHF. Written as DNA, the CDR3 is TGCGCCAGCAGCTTGCAGGGACAGGGAGATTCACCCCTCCACTTT.

J is TRBJ2-7 and V is TRBV7-9; D perhaps matches TRBD2 (6 bases). The CDR3 contains 13 residues. V was cut by 1 base and J by 5 bases, with 9 bases left in between. Germline V lookup: CDR1 SEHNR, CDR2 FQNEAQ (reference sequence). CDR3 DNA: TGTGCCAGCAGCTTAGAAGGAGGGAACGAGCAGTACTTC. Its protein product is CASSLEGGNEQYF.

This rearrangement joins TRBV6-6 to TRBJ1-5; TRBD1 might be the D (5 bases). The CDR3 extends over 15 amino acids. Trimming took off 4 bases at V and 0 bases at J, with 10 bases between the two ends. Germline CDR1 MNHNY, CDR2 SVGAGI (reference sequence). The CDR3 DNA reads as TGTGCCAGCAGTTGGGACGGTAATAGCAATCAGCCCCAGCATTTT. It codes for CASSWDGNSNQPQHF.

The chain recombines TRBV5-1 with TRBJ1-1; 8 nucleotides line up with TRBD1. After removal of 5 bases from V and 4 bases from J, the junction contained 7 bases not matched to a gene. The germline CDR1 and CDR2 sequences are SGHRS and YFSETQ. CDR3 length equals 14 residues. CDR3 DNA sequence: TGCGCCAGCAGTCTACAGGGGGTAGGCACTGAAGCTTTCTTT. This sequence encodes CASSLQGVGTEAFF.

The chain combines TRBV7-3 with TRBJ2-3; a possible D gene is TRBD2 (6 bases). CDR1 SGHTA and CDR2 FQGTGA come from the germline V gene. The CDR3 has 14 amino acids. With 5 bases removed from V and 4 bases from J, the gap between germline ends came to 13 bases. For the CDR3, the DNA is TGTGCCAGCAGCCCGGGGGACGTGGCAGATACGCAGTATTTT. It yields the protein CASSPGDVADTQYF.

The rearrangement joins TRBV7-8 to TRBJ1-2; the D is unclear. The V end was cut by 3 bases, the J end by 3 bases, with 8 bases between. Per germline, CDR1 SGHVS and CDR2 FQNEAQ. CDR3 length equals 13 residues. The CDR3: CASSLDGDYGYTF. CDR3 nucleotide sequence: TGTGCCAGCAGCTTGGACGGAGACTATGGCTACACCTTC.

The chain joins TRBV4-1 to TRBJ1-5; D remains ambiguous. V lost 1 base and J lost 5, with 12 bases in between. From germline, CDR1 is MGHRA and CDR2 YSYEKL. There are 15 residues in the CDR3. The CDR3 region is CASSQARKSDQPQHF. The CDR3 DNA is TGCGCCAGCAGCCAAGCTAGAAAGAGCGATCAGCCCCAGCATTTT.

The genes are TRBV2 and TRBJ1-2; 10 bases match TRBD1. Germline values: CDR1 SNHLY, CDR2 FYNNEI. The CDR3 spans 15 residues. Losses at the gene ends were 6 bases for V and 6 bases for J; bases not matched to a gene: 10. The CDR3 bases are TGTGCCAGCAGCGCGGGGACAGGGGACTGGGATGGCTACACCTTC. Protein: CASSAGTGDWDGYTF.

This chain's CDR3 is CASSRGRVEQPQHF. CDR3 DNA: TGTGCCAGCAGCCGGGGCCGCGTTGAGCAGCCCCAGCATTTT. The rearrangement joins TRBV27 to TRBJ1-5; perhaps TRBD1 as D (5 bases). V lost 6 bases, J lost 7 bases, and 16 bases lay in between. The CDR3 runs to 14 residues. The germline V gene has CDR1 MNHEY and CDR2 SMNVEV (reference sequence).

This rearrangement joins TRBV18 to TRBJ1-6; D is possibly TRBD1 (5 bases). Trimming took 5 bases from V and 9 from J, leaving 14 bases between them. CDR3 length: 14 residues. Per germline, CDR1 KGHSH and CDR2 LQKENI. CDR3 protein: CASSSSAGGSPLHF. CDR3 nucleotide sequence: TGTGCCAGCTCATCGTCAGCTGGGGGTTCACCCCTCCACTTT.